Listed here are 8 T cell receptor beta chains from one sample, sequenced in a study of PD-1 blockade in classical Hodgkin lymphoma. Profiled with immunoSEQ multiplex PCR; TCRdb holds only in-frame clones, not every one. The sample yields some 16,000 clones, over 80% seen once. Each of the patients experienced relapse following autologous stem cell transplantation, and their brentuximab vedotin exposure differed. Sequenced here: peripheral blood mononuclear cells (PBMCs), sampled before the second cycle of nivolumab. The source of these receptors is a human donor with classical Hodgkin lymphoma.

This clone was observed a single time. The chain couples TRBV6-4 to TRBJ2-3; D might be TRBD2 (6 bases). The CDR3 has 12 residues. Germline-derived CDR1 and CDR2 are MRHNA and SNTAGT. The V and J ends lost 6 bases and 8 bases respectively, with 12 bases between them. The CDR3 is CASSEGLVTQYF. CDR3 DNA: TGTGCCAGCAGCGAGGGACTCGTTACGCAGTATTTT.

CDR3 in amino acids: CAWKILPQHF. The CDR3 nucleotides are TGTGCCTGGAAAATCCTACCCCAGCATTTT. J is TRBJ1-5 and V is TRBV30; D is ambiguous. The CDR3 runs 10 residues. The V end lost 4 bases, the J end lost 10 bases, and 8 bases lay between the germline ends. Germline V gives CDR1 GTSNPN, CDR2 SVGIG (reference sequence).

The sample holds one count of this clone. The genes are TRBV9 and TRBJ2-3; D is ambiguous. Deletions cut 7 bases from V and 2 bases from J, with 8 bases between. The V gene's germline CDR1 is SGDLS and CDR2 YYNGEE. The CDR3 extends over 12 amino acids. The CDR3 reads CASQDTTDTQYF. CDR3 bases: TGTGCCAGCCAAGACACCACAGATACGCAGTATTTT.

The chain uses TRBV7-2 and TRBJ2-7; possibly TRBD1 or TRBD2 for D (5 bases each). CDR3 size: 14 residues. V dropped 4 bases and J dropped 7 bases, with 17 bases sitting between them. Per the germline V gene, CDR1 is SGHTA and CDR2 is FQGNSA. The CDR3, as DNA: TGTGCCAGCAGCTCGGGACCGCAGGTTCTGGAGCAGTACTTC. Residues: CASSSGPQVLEQYF.

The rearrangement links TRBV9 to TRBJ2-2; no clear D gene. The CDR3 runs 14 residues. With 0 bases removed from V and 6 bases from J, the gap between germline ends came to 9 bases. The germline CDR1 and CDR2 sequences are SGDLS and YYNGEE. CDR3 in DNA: TGTGCCAGCAGCGTAGATAGAGGATCCGGGGAGCTGTTTTTT. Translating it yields CASSVDRGSGELFF.

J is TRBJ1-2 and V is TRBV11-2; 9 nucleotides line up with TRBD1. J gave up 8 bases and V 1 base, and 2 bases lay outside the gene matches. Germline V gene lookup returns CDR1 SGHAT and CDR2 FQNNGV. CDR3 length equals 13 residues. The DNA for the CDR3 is TGTGCCAGCAGCTTAGGGACAGGGGACGGCTACACCTTC. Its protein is CASSLGTGDGYTF.

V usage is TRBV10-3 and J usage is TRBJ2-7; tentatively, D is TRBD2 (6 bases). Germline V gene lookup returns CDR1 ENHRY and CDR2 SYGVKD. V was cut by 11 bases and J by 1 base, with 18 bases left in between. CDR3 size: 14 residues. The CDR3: CAARGGLGSYEQYF. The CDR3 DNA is TGTGCCGCCCGTGGGGGGTTAGGATCCTACGAGCAGTACTTC.

CDR3 coding DNA: TGTGCCATCAGGGTAACTGGGGGCTCCTACAATGAGCAGTTCTTC. Translation: CAIRVTGGSYNEQFF. The chain recombines TRBV10-3 with TRBJ2-1, with D perhaps being TRBD1 or TRBD2 (5 bases each). This CDR3 comprises 15 residues. The V and J ends lost 6 bases and 0 bases respectively, with 12 bases between them. Germline assignment: CDR1 ENHRY and CDR2 SYGVKD.